The 4 T cell receptor beta chains below come from one sample, sequenced in a study of cytomegalovirus exposure and HLA in healthy donors. Sequencing was performed with immunoSEQ multiplex PCR; in TCRdb, only in-frame clones are kept and a portion is missing. The sample lists 150,000 to 200,000 clones; about four fifths were seen once. The sequenced material came from PBMCs. The receptors originated from a young man in good health and CMV-seropositive.

The table lists this clone with a few counts. The chain carries TRBV18 and TRBJ2-1; 11 bases agree with TRBD1. Germline CDR1 and CDR2: KGHSH and LQKENI. CDR3 length: 16 amino acids. Trimming removed 6 bases from V and 7 bases from J; junction bases left unmatched: 11. CDR3 loop: CASSPPGQGVWNEQFF. In DNA, the CDR3 is TGTGCCAGCTCCCCCCCGGGACAGGGGGTGTGGAATGAGCAGTTCTTC.

The chain combines TRBV7-9 with TRBJ2-4, with TRBD2 as a possible D gene (5 bases). The V and J ends lost 5 bases and 9 bases respectively, with 17 bases between them. CDR1 and CDR2 from the germline V gene are SEHNR and FQNEAQ (reference sequence). The CDR3 spans 14 residues. CDR3 coding DNA: TGTGCCAGCAGCCCCGAGGGAACCTATGGCATTCAGTACTTC. Its protein is CASSPEGTYGIQYF.

This clone has only one observation. CDR3 coding DNA: TGTGCCAGCAGCTCGTCCCGACTGGCGGCGGTCGAGTTCTTC. Amino acid sequence: CASSSSRLAAVEFF. The chain is built from TRBV5-6 and TRBJ2-1; D gene ambiguous. V gave up 3 bases and J gave up 14 bases, with 21 bases separating them. The CDR3 length is 14 residues. Germline CDR1 and CDR2: SGHDT and YYEEEE.

The V gene is TRBV30, the J gene TRBJ1-2, with 9 bases that match TRBD1. In germline, CDR1 is GTSNPN, CDR2 SVGIG (reference sequence). Trimming cost V 4 bases and J 2 bases; bases outside gene matches: 2. The CDR3 consists of 13 residues. CDR3 coding DNA: TGTGCCTGGAACGACAGGGGGAACTATGGCTACACCTTC. It is translated as CAWNDRGNYGYTF.